One sample yielded the 12 T cell receptor beta chains listed below, sequenced in a study of T-cell reconstitution after alpha-beta-depleted transplantation in children. The authors prepared the TCRbeta library with unique molecular identifiers. MiXCR, run by TCRdb on the PCR reads, gives a single entry per CDR3 protein. The table has 44,000 or so distinct CDR3 sequences, about 9% seen once; the top ten hold approximately 30%. This material consisted of PBMCs, mostly from graft donor cells, taken 60 days after TCRalphabeta/CD19-depleted stem cell transplant. All receptors derive from a male patient aged 2-15 years who had a stem cell transplant for chronic granulomatous disease, so the T cells may come from the graft donor.

By proportion, this clonotype is medium-sized (0.01 to 0.1%). The chain is built from TRBV20-1 and TRBJ2-3, with D possibly matching TRBD2 (5 bases). Trimming shortened V by 0 bases and J by 0 bases, and 7 bases separated the two germline ends. The CDR3 loop spans 14 amino acids. Germline V CDR1 and CDR2: DFQATT, SNEGSKA (reference sequence). As DNA, the CDR3 is TGCAGTGCTAGAGATGGCGGGAGCACAGATACGCAGTATTTT. Translation gives CSARDGGSTDTQYF.

The CDR3 protein is CASSHQPTRPSATNEQFF. As DNA, the CDR3 is TGCGCCAGCAGCCACCAACCCACCAGGCCCTCCGCCACCAATGAGCAGTTCTTC. The chain couples TRBV4-3 to TRBJ2-1; no definite D call. Germline V gene data show CDR1 as LGHNA and CDR2 as YSLEER. CDR3 length equals 18 residues. Deletions cut 3 bases from V and 6 bases from J, with 24 bases between.

This chain joins TRBV19 and TRBJ1-2; perhaps TRBD1 as D (5 bases). Trimming removed 6 bases at V and 4 bases at J, with 12 bases between. Per germline, CDR1 LNHDA and CDR2 SQIVND (reference sequence). CDR3 length: 13 amino acids. As DNA, the CDR3 is TGTGCCAGTAGCAGGGTGGTAGGCTATGGCTACACCTTC. Residues: CASSRVVGYGYTF.

CDR3 bases: TGTGCCAGCAGCTTACAGGGGGTAACTAATGAAAAACTGTTTTTT. Protein sequence: CASSLQGVTNEKLFF. The chain links TRBV7-2 to TRBJ1-4; 7 positions agree with TRBD1. CDR3 length equals 15 residues. V gave up 2 bases and J gave up 1 base; unmatched junction bases: 1. Looked up from germline, CDR1 is SGHTA and CDR2 is FQGNSA.

This clonotype showed up many times. The rearrangement joins TRBV30 to TRBJ2-1; D tentatively reads TRBD1 or TRBD2 (5 bases each). Per the germline V gene, CDR1 is GTSNPN and CDR2 is SVGIG (reference sequence). Trimming cost V 4 bases and J 13 bases, with 17 bases left between them. The CDR3 has 12 residues. In nucleotides, the CDR3 is TGTGCCTGGACCCTAGGGACGACTTCTCAGTTCTTC. It yields the protein CAWTLGTTSQFF.

The sample holds many counts of this clonotype. V gene TRBV11-2 combines with J gene TRBJ2-1; D perhaps matches TRBD2 (6 bases). Germline loops: CDR1 SGHAT, CDR2 FQNNGV. The V and J ends lost 5 bases and 8 bases respectively, with 13 bases between them. The CDR3 consists of 13 residues. CDR3 loop: CASSLPGLYEQFF. The CDR3 bases are TGTGCCAGCAGCCTCCCGGGACTCTATGAGCAGTTCTTC.

In this sample, this clonotype turned up a few times. This chain joins TRBV20-1 and TRBJ2-1; TRBD2 matches 10 bases. Germline CDR1 DFQATT, CDR2 SNEGSKA (reference sequence). CDR3 size: 14 residues. V dropped 6 bases and J dropped 7; count of bases not matched to a gene: 9. CDR3 protein: CSAKREGPRNEQFF. The CDR3 DNA reads as TGCAGTGCAAAGCGGGAGGGCCCTCGGAATGAGCAGTTCTTC.

This clonotype was detected many times. The chain joins TRBV4-2 to TRBJ1-6; D not certain. CDR1 is LGHNA and CDR2 is YNFKEQ in the germline V gene. Trimming pared 6 bases from V and 5 bases from J, leaving 17 bases between. The CDR3 sequence is 16 residues long. The chain's CDR3 is CASRKVDGSNNSPLHF. As DNA, the CDR3 is TGTGCCAGCAGGAAAGTGGACGGATCCAATAATTCACCCCTCCACTTT.

This chain joins TRBV6-1 and TRBJ2-5, with 8 bases fitting TRBD1. In germline, CDR1 is MNHNS, CDR2 SASEGT. The CDR3 consists of 13 residues. Germline trimming cut 11 bases from V and 5 bases from J; bases unmatched to any gene: 10. CDR3 amino acids: CAGRQGSIETQYF. For the CDR3, the DNA is TGTGCCGGACGACAGGGGTCGATCGAGACCCAGTACTTC.

The rearrangement uses TRBV5-1 and TRBJ2-1, with D tentatively TRBD1 (6 bases). The germline CDR1 and CDR2 sequences are SGHRS and YFSETQ. V lost 4 bases and J 5 bases, leaving 13 bases between the germline ends. The CDR3 extends over 14 amino acids. CDR3 protein: CASSHPTGNNEQFF. The CDR3 DNA sequence: TGCGCCAGCAGCCACCCGACAGGTAACAATGAGCAGTTCTTC.

The chain carries TRBV20-1 and TRBJ2-1, with 14 bases aligning to TRBD2. Per germline, CDR1 DFQATT and CDR2 SNEGSKA (reference sequence). J was trimmed by 7 bases and V by 1 base; bases with no gene match: 0. The CDR3 is made up of 14 amino acids. The CDR3 reads CSARGTSGGNEQFF. CDR3 DNA: TGCAGTGCTAGAGGGACTAGCGGGGGGAATGAGCAGTTCTTC.

This clonotype has at least ten counts. The V and J genes are TRBV11-2 and TRBJ2-1; tentative D call: TRBD2 (6 bases). V was cut by 9 bases and J by 7 bases, with 22 bases left in between. The CDR3 extends over 15 amino acids. Germline V gene sequence: CDR1 SGHAT, CDR2 FQNNGV. The CDR3 here is CASMRTPGLGNEQFF. The CDR3 DNA reads as TGTGCCAGTATGCGTACCCCGGGACTGGGGAATGAGCAGTTCTTC.